The 18 T cell receptor beta chains given below trace back to one sample, sequenced in a study of memory CD4+ T cells and cytomegalovirus serostatus. The sort gate was single viable CD3+CD4+CD8-CD45RO+ cells for memory CD4+ T cells. TCRdb's copy holds only in-frame clones and misses some; the assay was immunoSEQ multiplex PCR. The profile shows about 56,000 clones, over 70% of them singletons. The sample comprised memory CD4+ T cells from blood. Source of these receptors: an adult in good health and CMV-seropositive.

The chain recombines TRBV9 with TRBJ2-1; D is possibly TRBD1 or TRBD2 (5 bases each). CDR1 is SGDLS, CDR2 YYNGEE, per germline. V was shortened by 3 bases and J by 3 bases, with 16 bases between the two germline ends. CDR3 length equals 16 residues. CDR3 sequence: CASSAQGTARYNEQFF. The CDR3 DNA reads as TGTGCCAGCAGCGCACAAGGGACGGCCCGCTACAATGAGCAGTTCTTC.

The V gene is TRBV7-9, the J gene TRBJ2-5, with D tentatively TRBD1 (6 bases). CDR3 size: 13 residues. Trimming took off 4 bases at V and 3 bases at J, with 9 bases between the two ends. Germline V gene sequence: CDR1 SEHNR, CDR2 FQNEAQ (reference sequence). The CDR3 DNA reads as TGTGCCAGCAGCTGGACAGAGAAAGAGACCCAGTACTTC. This codes for CASSWTEKETQYF.

The rearrangement uses TRBV18 and TRBJ2-6; tentative D call: TRBD1 (5 bases). Looked up from germline, CDR1 is KGHSH and CDR2 is LQKENI. The V and J ends lost 3 bases and 4 bases respectively, with 10 bases between them. This CDR3 has 15 residues. Here the CDR3 DNA reads TGTGCCAGCTCACCTGACAGTGCCGGGGCCAACGTCCTGACTTTC. Translated, it gives CASSPDSAGANVLTF.

This chain joins TRBV6-1 and TRBJ1-1, with D unclear. This CDR3 spans 14 amino acids. Germline V gene lookup returns CDR1 MNHNS and CDR2 SASEGT. V was cut by 6 bases and J by 2 bases, with 13 bases left in between. The CDR3 sequence is CASRSTGLNTEAFF. The DNA of the CDR3 is TGTGCCAGCAGATCAACTGGCCTTAACACTGAAGCTTTCTTT.

CDR3 coding DNA: TGTGCCAGCAACCTTCCAGACAGGGAGACTGAAGCTTTCTTT. Residues: CASNLPDRETEAFF. The chain uses TRBV7-2 and TRBJ1-1, with TRBD1 matching over 7 bases. Germline trimming cut 7 bases from V and 5 bases from J; bases unmatched to any gene: 10. The CDR3 has 14 residues. Germline values: CDR1 SGHTA, CDR2 FQGNSA.

V gene TRBV4-1 combines with J gene TRBJ2-1; 10 nucleotides agree with TRBD1. There are 17 residues in the CDR3. Germline trimming cut 5 bases from V and 10 bases from J; bases unmatched to any gene: 17. CDR1 and CDR2 from the germline V gene are MGHRA and YSYEKL. DNA of the CDR3: TGCGCCAGCAGCAAACTGGGGATTGGGACAGGGGCCCGGGAGCAGTTCTTC. Its protein is CASSKLGIGTGAREQFF.

In DNA form, the CDR3 reads TGCGCCAGCAGTCAATCACATCGGGGGACTGAAGCTTTCTTT. Its protein product is CASSQSHRGTEAFF. The V and J genes are TRBV23-1 and TRBJ1-1, with D possibly TRBD1 on 5 matching bases. TRBV23-1 is noted as an ORF with a role that remains uncertain. The CDR3 runs to 14 residues. V lost 0 bases and J 5 bases, leaving 10 bases between the germline ends.

The chain links TRBV28 to TRBJ2-3, with D unresolved. CDR1 and CDR2 (germline): MDHEN, SYDVKM. With 4 bases removed from V and 3 bases from J, the gap between germline ends came to 5 bases. The CDR3 is made up of 12 amino acids. CDR3 bases: TGTGCCAGCAGTTCGATAACAGATACGCAGTATTTT. Amino acid sequence: CASSSITDTQYF.

The chain uses TRBV7-3 and TRBJ2-3, with D maybe TRBD2 (6 bases). Trimming removed 5 bases at V and 2 bases at J, with 14 bases between. There are 15 residues in the CDR3. Germline V gene lookup returns CDR1 SGHTA and CDR2 FQGTGA. The CDR3 nucleotides read TGTGCCAGCAGCCGACGGGACTCTCCCACAGATACGCAGTATTTT. Protein product: CASSRRDSPTDTQYF.

This chain joins TRBV7-2 and TRBJ2-6; D is uncertain. CDR1 and CDR2 (germline): SGHTA, FQGNSA. V was pared by 7 bases and J by 0 bases, with 16 bases between. The CDR3 is 17 residues long. This CDR3 reads CASTAELFSSGANVLTF. CDR3 coding DNA: TGTGCCAGCACCGCGGAGCTTTTTTCCTCTGGGGCCAACGTCCTGACTTTC.

The chain is built from TRBV5-4 and TRBJ2-7; D not certain. V gave up 4 bases and J gave up 11 bases, with 22 bases separating them. The CDR3 contains 14 residues. Germline-derived CDR1 and CDR2 are SGHNT and YYREEE (reference sequence). As DNA, the CDR3 is TGTGCCAGCAGCCCGGCTGGGAAGTCCCCCCAGAAGTACTTC. It specifies CASSPAGKSPQKYF. Complete variable domain (other parts from reference TRBV5-4 and TRBJ2-7): ETGVTQSPTHLIKTRGQQVTLRCSSQSGHNTVSWYQQALGQGPQFIFQYYREEENGRGNFPPRFSGLQFPNYSSELNVNALELDDSALYLCASSPAGKSPQKYFGPGTRLTVT.

This chain uses TRBV10-3 with TRBJ2-5; D is uncertain. The CDR3 is 13 amino acids. With 0 bases removed from V and 5 bases from J, the gap between germline ends came to 7 bases. Germline CDR1 reads ENHRY; CDR2 reads SYGVKD. This chain's CDR3 is CAISESGSETQYF. The CDR3 DNA sequence: TGTGCCATCAGTGAGTCGGGGTCGGAGACCCAGTACTTC.

This clone was observed a single time. This chain joins TRBV2 and TRBJ2-1, with TRBD1 matching 10 bases. The germline gives CDR1 SNHLY, CDR2 FYNNEI. J gave up 7 bases and V 8 bases, and 8 bases lay outside the gene matches. The CDR3 consists of 14 residues. The CDR3 loop reads CASRTGGIGNEQFF. DNA for the CDR3: TGTGCCAGCCGGACAGGGGGTATAGGTAATGAGCAGTTCTTC.

As for this clone: Other DNA sequences in the same sample also yield this CDR3. This chain uses TRBV15 with TRBJ2-5, with TRBD2 matching over 7 bases. There are 15 residues in the CDR3. Trimming removed 0 bases from V and 3 bases from J; junction bases left unmatched: 4. Germline V gene lookup returns CDR1 LNHNV and CDR2 YYDKDF (reference sequence). The CDR3 coding sequence is TGTGCCACCAGCAGAGATATGGCGGGAGAAGAGACCCAGTACTTC. Translating it yields CATSRDMAGEETQYF.

This chain links TRBV5-4 with TRBJ2-3; D gene ambiguous. CDR1 SGHNT and CDR2 YYREEE come from the germline V gene (reference sequence). This CDR3 comprises 14 residues. Trimming left V 1 base short and J 0 bases short, with 6 bases between. The CDR3 DNA is TGTGCCAGCAGCTTGAGCTCTAGCACAGATACGCAGTATTTT. This sequence encodes CASSLSSSTDTQYF.

The CDR3 spells CATSVGAGTEAFF. The CDR3 DNA reads TGTGCCACCAGCGTGGGGGCCGGGACTGAAGCTTTCTTT. V gene TRBV15 combines with J gene TRBJ1-1; weak D call: TRBD1 (6 bases). Per the germline V gene, CDR1 is LNHNV and CDR2 is YYDKDF (reference sequence). The CDR3 is made up of 13 amino acids. Trimming removed 5 bases at V and 5 bases at J, with 12 bases between.

The V call is TRBV19, the J call TRBJ1-2, with D unresolved. The V end was cut by 6 bases, the J end by 8 bases, with 19 bases between. Germline V CDR1 and CDR2: LNHDA, SQIVND (reference sequence). The CDR3 is 14 residues long. CDR3 protein: CASRPQAGGLGYTF. The DNA for the CDR3 is TGTGCCAGTAGGCCTCAGGCTGGAGGGCTGGGCTACACCTTC.

The chain employs TRBV15 and TRBJ1-1, with 8 bases aligning to TRBD1. Germline CDR1 and CDR2: LNHNV and YYDKDF (reference sequence). This CDR3 spans 14 amino acids. V lost 4 bases, J lost 5 bases, and 6 bases stayed unmatched. The CDR3 is CATSTGQGRTEAFF. CDR3 coding DNA: TGTGCCACCAGCACCGGACAGGGAAGGACTGAAGCTTTCTTT.